This TCR beta chain was documented in a study of blood T cell repertoires in COVID-19. Study summary: Spain, Italy and the United States supplied samples that represented acute and convalescent COVID-19.

TCRdb's table, derived via immunoSEQ multiplex PCR, lists solely in-frame clones and lacks some. The table includes about 40,000 clones, about 90% detected once. V dropped 1 base and J dropped 0 bases, with 10 bases sitting between them. This CDR3 has 15 amino acids. Germline V gives CDR1 GTSNPN, CDR2 SVGIG (reference sequence). J is TRBJ1-3 and V is TRBV30; weak D call: TRBD1 (5 bases). The clonotype originates from a woman aged 80 or older with acute or convalescent COVID-19. Input material: peripheral blood. For the CDR3, the DNA is TGTGCCTGGAGTGGACAGCTACGCTCTGGAAACACCATATATTTT. Its protein is CAWSGQLRSGNTIYF.